The 8 T cell receptor beta chains listed next were all sequenced from one sample in a study of blood T cell repertoires in COVID-19. Clones were read by immunoSEQ multiplex PCR, and TCRdb kept only the in-frame ones, dropping some. The sample contains around 360,000 clones, roughly 87% of which appear only once. The material sequenced was PBMCs or T cells enriched from blood (not recorded which). These TCRs come from a woman aged 30 to 39 who had recovered from COVID-19.

J is TRBJ2-5 and V is TRBV29-1; perhaps TRBD2 as D (6 bases). From germline, CDR1 is SQVTM and CDR2 ANQGSEA. The V end lost 7 bases, the J end lost 2 bases, and 14 bases lay between the germline ends. The CDR3 runs 13 residues. This CDR3 is CSASGSGQETQYF. The CDR3 DNA reads TGCAGCGCCTCCGGGAGCGGACAAGAGACCCAGTACTTC.

The chain joins TRBV7-6 to TRBJ2-7; D possibly corresponds to TRBD1 (6 bases). The CDR3 consists of 13 residues. Deletions cut 5 bases from V and 5 bases from J, with 13 bases between. Germline V gene sequence: CDR1 SGHVS, CDR2 FNYEAQ. CDR3 sequence: CASSPTPGDEQYF. The DNA for the CDR3 is TGTGCCAGCAGCCCCACTCCAGGGGACGAGCAGTACTTC.

This chain joins TRBV19 and TRBJ1-3; weak D call: TRBD1 (6 bases). CDR3 length: 13 residues. Trimming left V 10 bases short and J 2 bases short, with 12 bases between. Germline assignment: CDR1 LNHDA and CDR2 SQIVND (reference sequence). The CDR3 coding sequence is TGTGCCACCGCGCAGGGGACTGGAAACACCATATATTTT. Residues: CATAQGTGNTIYF.

The chain joins TRBV12-3 or TRBV12-4 to TRBJ1-2; unclear D gene. The germline V and J ends were trimmed by 3 bases and 2 bases, with 7 bases remaining between them. The CDR3 length is 13 residues. The DNA of the CDR3 is TGTGCCAGCAGTTTGGAGCAGAACTATGGCTACACCTTC. Its translation: CASSLEQNYGYTF.

J is TRBJ2-7 and V is TRBV6-5; D is unresolved. This CDR3 is 12 amino acids long. CDR1 is MNHEY, CDR2 SVGAGI, per germline. V gave up 6 bases and J gave up 7 bases, with 13 bases separating them. The CDR3 sequence: CASRTWAREQYF. The CDR3 DNA reads TGTGCCAGCAGAACCTGGGCCCGGGAGCAGTACTTC.

CDR3 sequence: CASSLGTGVGKLFF. The DNA for the CDR3 is TGTGCCAGCAGCCTAGGGACAGGGGTTGGAAAACTGTTTTTT. J is TRBJ1-4 and V is TRBV3-1 (or the pseudogene TRBV3-2); the match to TRBD1 covers 10 bases. Germline V gene data show CDR1 as LGHDT and CDR2 as YNNKEL (reference sequence). V trimming: 4 bases; J trimming: 10 bases; junction bases outside the gene matches: 6. The CDR3 is 14 residues long.

This clone occurred once. The chain employs TRBV30 and TRBJ1-2; 9 positions match TRBD1. The trim removed 2 bases at V and 4 bases at J, leaving 2 bases unmatched. Germline CDR1 GTSNPN, CDR2 SVGIG (reference sequence). This CDR3 is built from 13 residues. CDR3 bases: TGTGCCTGGAGTCCGGGACAGGGCTATGGCTACACCTTC. Translation: CAWSPGQGYGYTF. The full variable domain, completed using reference TRBV30 and TRBJ1-2, is SQTIHQWPATLVQPVGSPLSLECTVEGTSNPNLYWYRQAAGRGLQLLFYSVGIGQISSEVPQNLSASRPQDRQFILSSKKLLLSDSGFYLCAWSPGQGYGYTFGSGTRLTVV.

The chain uses TRBV6-5 and TRBJ2-2, with a weak D call TRBD2 (5 bases). Germline-derived CDR1 and CDR2 are MNHEY and SVGAGI. V lost 6 bases and J 5 bases, leaving 16 bases between the germline ends. The CDR3 extends over 15 amino acids. CDR3 region: CASRAGWGETGELFF. The DNA of the CDR3 is TGTGCCAGCAGGGCCGGGTGGGGAGAAACCGGGGAGCTGTTTTTT.